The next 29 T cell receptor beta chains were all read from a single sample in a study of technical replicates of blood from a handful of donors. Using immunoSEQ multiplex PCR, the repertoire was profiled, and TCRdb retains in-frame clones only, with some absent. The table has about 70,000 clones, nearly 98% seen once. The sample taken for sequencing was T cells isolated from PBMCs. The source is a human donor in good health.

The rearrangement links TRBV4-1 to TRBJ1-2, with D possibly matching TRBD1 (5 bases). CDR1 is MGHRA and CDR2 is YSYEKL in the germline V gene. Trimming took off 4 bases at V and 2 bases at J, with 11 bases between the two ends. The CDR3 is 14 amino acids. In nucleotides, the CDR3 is TGCGCCAGCAGCCCCTCGCCAGGGAACTATGGCTACACCTTC. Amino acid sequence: CASSPSPGNYGYTF.

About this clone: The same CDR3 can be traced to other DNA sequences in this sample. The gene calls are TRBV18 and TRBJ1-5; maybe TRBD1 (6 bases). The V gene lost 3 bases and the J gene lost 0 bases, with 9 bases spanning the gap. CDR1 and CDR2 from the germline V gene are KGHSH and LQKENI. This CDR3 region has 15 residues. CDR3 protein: CASSPDRNSNQPQHF. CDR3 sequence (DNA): TGTGCCAGCTCACCGGACAGAAATAGCAATCAGCCCCAGCATTTT.

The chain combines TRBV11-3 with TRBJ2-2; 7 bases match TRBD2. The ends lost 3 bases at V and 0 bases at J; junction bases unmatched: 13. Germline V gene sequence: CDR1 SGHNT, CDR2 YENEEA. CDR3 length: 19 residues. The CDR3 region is CASSLGGVLSYANTGELFF. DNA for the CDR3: TGTGCCAGCAGCTTGGGGGGGGTTTTGAGCTACGCGAACACCGGGGAGCTGTTTTTT.

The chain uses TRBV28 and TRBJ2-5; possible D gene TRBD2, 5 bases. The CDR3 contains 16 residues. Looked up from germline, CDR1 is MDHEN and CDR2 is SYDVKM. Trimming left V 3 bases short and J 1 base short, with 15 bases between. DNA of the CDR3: TGTGCCAGCAGTTTCCCCCGAGGGATAACCCAAGAGACCCAGTACTTC. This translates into CASSFPRGITQETQYF.

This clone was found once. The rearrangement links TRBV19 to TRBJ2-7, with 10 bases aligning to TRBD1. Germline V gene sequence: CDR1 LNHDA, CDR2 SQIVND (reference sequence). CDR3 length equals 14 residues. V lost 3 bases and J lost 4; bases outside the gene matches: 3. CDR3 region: CASSMGQGRYEQYF. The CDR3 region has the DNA TGTGCCAGTAGTATGGGACAGGGGAGGTACGAGCAGTACTTC. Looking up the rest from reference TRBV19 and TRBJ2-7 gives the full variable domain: DGGITQSPKYLFRKEGQNVTLSCEQNLNHDAMYWYRQDPGQGLRLIYYSQIVNDFQKGDIAEGYSVSREKKESFPLTVTSAQKNPTAFYLCASSMGQGRYEQYFGPGTRLTVT.

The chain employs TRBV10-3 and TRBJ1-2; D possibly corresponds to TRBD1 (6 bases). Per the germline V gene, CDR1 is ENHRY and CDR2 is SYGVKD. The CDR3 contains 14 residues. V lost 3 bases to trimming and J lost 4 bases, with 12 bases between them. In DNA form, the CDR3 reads TGTGCCATCAGTGACGATCCAGGGGTCTATGGCTACACCTTC. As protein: CAISDDPGVYGYTF.

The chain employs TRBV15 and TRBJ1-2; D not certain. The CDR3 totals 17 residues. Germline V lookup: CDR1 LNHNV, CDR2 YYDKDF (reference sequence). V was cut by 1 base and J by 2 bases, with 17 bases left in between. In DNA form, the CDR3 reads TGTGCCACCAGCAGAGTGGTCAAGCGAGCGGAAAACTATGGCTACACCTTC. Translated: CATSRVVKRAENYGYTF.

CDR3 residues: CASSFSRTEAFF. In DNA, the CDR3 is TGTGCCAGCAGCTTTTCGCGAACTGAAGCTTTCTTT. The genes are TRBV7-2 and TRBJ1-1; D remains ambiguous. This CDR3 is 12 amino acids long. The V gene lost 3 bases and the J gene lost 5 bases, with 7 bases spanning the gap. In germline, CDR1 is SGHTA, CDR2 FQGNSA.

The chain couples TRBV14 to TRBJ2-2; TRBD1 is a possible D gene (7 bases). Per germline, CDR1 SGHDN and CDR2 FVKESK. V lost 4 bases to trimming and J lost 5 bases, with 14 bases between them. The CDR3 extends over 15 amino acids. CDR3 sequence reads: CASSRWTGGTGELFF. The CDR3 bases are TGTGCCAGCAGCCGGTGGACAGGAGGGACCGGGGAGCTGTTTTTT.

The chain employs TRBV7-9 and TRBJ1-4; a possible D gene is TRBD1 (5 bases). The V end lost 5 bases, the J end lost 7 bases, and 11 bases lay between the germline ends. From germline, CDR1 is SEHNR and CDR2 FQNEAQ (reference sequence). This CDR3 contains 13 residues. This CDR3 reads CASSLGGGEKLFF. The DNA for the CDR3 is TGTGCCAGCAGCCTCGGGGGAGGTGAAAAACTGTTTTTT.

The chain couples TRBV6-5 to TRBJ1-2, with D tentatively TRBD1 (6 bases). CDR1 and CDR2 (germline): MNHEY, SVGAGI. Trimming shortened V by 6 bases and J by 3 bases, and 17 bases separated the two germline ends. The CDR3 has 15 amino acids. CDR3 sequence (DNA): TGTGCCAGCAGCTCAATGGGGGCGGGTGACTATGGCTACACCTTC. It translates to CASSSMGAGDYGYTF.

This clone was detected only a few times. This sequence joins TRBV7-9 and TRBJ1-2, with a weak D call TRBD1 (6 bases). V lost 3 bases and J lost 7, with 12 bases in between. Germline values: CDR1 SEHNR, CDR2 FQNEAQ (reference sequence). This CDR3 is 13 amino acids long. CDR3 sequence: CASSFGQPSGYTF. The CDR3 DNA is TGTGCCAGCAGCTTTGGACAGCCCAGTGGCTACACCTTC.

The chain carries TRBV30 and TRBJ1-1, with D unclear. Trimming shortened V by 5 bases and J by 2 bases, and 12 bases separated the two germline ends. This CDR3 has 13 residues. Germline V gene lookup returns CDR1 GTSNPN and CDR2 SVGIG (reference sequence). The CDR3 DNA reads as TGTGCCTGGGACAAGACATTAAACACTGAAGCTTTCTTT. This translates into CAWDKTLNTEAFF.

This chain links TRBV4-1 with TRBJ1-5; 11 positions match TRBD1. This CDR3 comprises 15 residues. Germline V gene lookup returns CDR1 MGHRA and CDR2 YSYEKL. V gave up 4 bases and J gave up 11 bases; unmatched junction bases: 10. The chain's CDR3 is CASSRGQGGRLAQHF. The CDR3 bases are TGCGCCAGCAGCCGGGGACAGGGGGGAAGGTTAGCCCAGCATTTT.

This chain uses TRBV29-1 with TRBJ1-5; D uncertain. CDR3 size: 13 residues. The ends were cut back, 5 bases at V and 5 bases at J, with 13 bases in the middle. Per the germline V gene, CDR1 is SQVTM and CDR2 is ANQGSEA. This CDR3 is CSVHGGGHQPQHF. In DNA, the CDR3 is TGCAGCGTTCACGGTGGAGGGCATCAGCCCCAGCATTTT.

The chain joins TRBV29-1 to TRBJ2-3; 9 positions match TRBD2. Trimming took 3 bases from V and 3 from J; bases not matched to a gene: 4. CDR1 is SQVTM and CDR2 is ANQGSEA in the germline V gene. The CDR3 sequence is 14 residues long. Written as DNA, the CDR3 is TGCAGCGTTGAGTCGCTAGCGGGAACAGATACGCAGTATTTT. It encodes CSVESLAGTDTQYF.

The DNA for the CDR3 is TGTGCCAGCTCACCAGGTTTGGCAGGGGGCTACAATGAGCAGTTCTTC. It specifies CASSPGLAGGYNEQFF. The chain links TRBV18 to TRBJ2-1; TRBD1 matches at 7 bases. The CDR3 is 16 residues long. The germline CDR1 and CDR2 sequences are KGHSH and LQKENI. The junction had 7 bases not matched to a gene; V was cut back by 2 bases and J by 3 bases.

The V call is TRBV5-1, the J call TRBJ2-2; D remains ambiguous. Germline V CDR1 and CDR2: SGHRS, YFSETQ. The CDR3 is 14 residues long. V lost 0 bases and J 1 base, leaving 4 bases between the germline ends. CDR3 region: CASSLAGNTGELFF. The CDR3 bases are TGCGCCAGCAGCTTGGCAGGGAACACCGGGGAGCTGTTTTTT.

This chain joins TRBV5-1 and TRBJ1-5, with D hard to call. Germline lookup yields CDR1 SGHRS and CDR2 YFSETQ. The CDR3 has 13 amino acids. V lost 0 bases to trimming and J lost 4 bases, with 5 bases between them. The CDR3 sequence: CASSLAPNQPQHF. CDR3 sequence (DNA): TGCGCCAGCAGCTTGGCCCCAAATCAGCCCCAGCATTTT. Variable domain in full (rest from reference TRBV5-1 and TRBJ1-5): KAGVTQTPRYLIKTRGQQVTLSCSPISGHRSVSWYQQTPGQGLQFLFEYFSETQRNKGNFPGRFSGRQFSNSRSEMNVSTLELGDSALYLCASSLAPNQPQHFGDGTRLSIL.

CDR3 bases: TGTGCCAGCAGTCTAGGCTTCGGCACAGATACGCAGTATTTT. Residues: CASSLGFGTDTQYF. V gene TRBV2 combines with J gene TRBJ2-3; D gene uncertain. The CDR3 has 14 residues. Germline assignment: CDR1 SNHLY and CDR2 FYNNEI. V was clipped by 5 bases and J by 1 base, with 10 bases between them.

CDR3 nucleotides: TGTGCCAGCAGCCAACCAGCTAGCGGCTATGAGCAGTTCTTC. Encoded protein: CASSQPASGYEQFF. This chain joins TRBV14 and TRBJ2-1; 7 bases match TRBD2. CDR1 is SGHDN, CDR2 FVKESK, per germline. Trimming took 2 bases from V and 8 from J; bases not matched to a gene: 6. This CDR3 spans 14 amino acids. The full variable domain, rest sourced from reference TRBV14 and TRBJ2-1, is EAGVTQFPSHSVIEKGQTVTLRCDPISGHDNLYWYRRVMGKEIKFLLHFVKESKQDESGMPNNRFLAERTGGTYSTLKVQPAELEDSGVYFCASSQPASGYEQFFGPGTRLTVL.

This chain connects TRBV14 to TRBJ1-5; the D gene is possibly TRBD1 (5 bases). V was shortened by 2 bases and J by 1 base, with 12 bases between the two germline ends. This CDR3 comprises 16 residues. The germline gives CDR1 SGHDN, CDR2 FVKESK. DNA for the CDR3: TGTGCCAGCAGCCAAAGGGGCTTCGGGAGCAATCAGCCCCAGCATTTT. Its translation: CASSQRGFGSNQPQHF.

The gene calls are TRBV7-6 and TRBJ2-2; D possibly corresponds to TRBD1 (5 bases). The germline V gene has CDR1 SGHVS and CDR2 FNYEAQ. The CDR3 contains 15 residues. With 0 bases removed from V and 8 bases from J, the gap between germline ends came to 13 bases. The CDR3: CASSLADMGPGELFF. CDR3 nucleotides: TGTGCCAGCAGCTTAGCGGACATGGGGCCAGGGGAGCTGTTTTTT.

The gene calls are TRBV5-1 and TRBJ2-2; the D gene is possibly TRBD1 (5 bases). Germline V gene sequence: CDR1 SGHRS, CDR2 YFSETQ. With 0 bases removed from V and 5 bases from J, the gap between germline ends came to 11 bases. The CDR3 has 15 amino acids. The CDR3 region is CASSLDRLITGELFF. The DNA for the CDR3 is TGCGCCAGCAGCTTGGACAGGCTGATAACCGGGGAGCTGTTTTTT.

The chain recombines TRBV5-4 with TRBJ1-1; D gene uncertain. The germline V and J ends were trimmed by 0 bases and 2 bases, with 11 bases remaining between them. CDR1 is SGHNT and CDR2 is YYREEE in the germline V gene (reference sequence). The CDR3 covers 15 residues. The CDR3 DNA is TGTGCCAGCAGCTTGGGGTGGGCAGCTAACACTGAAGCTTTCTTT. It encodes CASSLGWAANTEAFF.

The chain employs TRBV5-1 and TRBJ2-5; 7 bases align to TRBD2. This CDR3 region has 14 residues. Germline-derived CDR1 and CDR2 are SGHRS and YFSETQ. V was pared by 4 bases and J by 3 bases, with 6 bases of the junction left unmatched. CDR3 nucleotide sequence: TGCGCCAGCAGCCCCGGGACTACGAAAGAGACCCAGTACTTC. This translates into CASSPGTTKETQYF.

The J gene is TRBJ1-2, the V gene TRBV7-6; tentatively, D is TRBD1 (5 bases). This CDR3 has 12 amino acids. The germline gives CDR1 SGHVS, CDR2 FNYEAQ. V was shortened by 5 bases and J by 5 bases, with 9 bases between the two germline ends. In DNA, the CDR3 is TGTGCCAGCAGCCTGGAGGGGTATGGCTACACCTTC. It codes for CASSLEGYGYTF. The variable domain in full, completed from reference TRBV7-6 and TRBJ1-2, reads GAGVSQSPRYKVTKRGQDVALRCDPISGHVSLYWYRQALGQGPEFLTYFNYEAQQDKSGLPNDRFSAERPEGSISTLTIQRTEQRDSAMYRCASSLEGYGYTFGSGTRLTVV.

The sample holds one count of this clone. CDR3 sequence (DNA): TGTGCCAGCAGCGAAATCCTAGCGGGAGACCTCTCCTACGAGCAGTACTTC. Translating gives CASSEILAGDLSYEQYF. The chain links TRBV7-8 to TRBJ2-7, with 10 bases aligning to TRBD2. Germline V gene data show CDR1 as SGHVS and CDR2 as FQNEAQ. This CDR3 comprises 17 residues. V was pared by 5 bases and J by 0 bases, with 10 bases of the junction left unmatched.

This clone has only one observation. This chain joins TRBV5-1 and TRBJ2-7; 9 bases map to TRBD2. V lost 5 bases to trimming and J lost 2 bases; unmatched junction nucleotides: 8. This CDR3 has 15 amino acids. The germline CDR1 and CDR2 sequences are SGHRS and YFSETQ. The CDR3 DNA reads TGCGCCAGCAGAGAGCGGGGGGCCCCCACCTACGAGCAGTACTTC. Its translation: CASRERGAPTYEQYF.